These 18 T cell receptor beta chains were all obtained from the same sample, sequenced in a study of regulatory T cells in long-lasting Graves disease. Described time point: persistent/refractory GD, antithyroid drugs over 5 years with positive TRAb. Scientists built the TCR library using RNA that was extracted from PBMCs. Building of the TCR beta libraries involved iRepertoire HTBI primers and Arm-PCR of CDR3 regions. Via MiXCR, TCRdb re-called the multiplex PCR reads, giving one row per CDR3 protein. The top ten clones hold roughly 20% of a sample with roughly 400,000 distinct CDR3 sequences, around 20% of them seen once. This sample comprised peripheral blood mononuclear cells (PBMCs), obtained when the disease was refractory, from a patient treated with antithyroid drugs. The source is a female donor with Graves disease.

The chain is built from TRBV19 and TRBJ1-5, with D possibly matching TRBD1 (5 bases). The CDR3 is made up of 15 amino acids. V was cut by 10 bases and J by 0 bases, with 16 bases left in between. The germline V gene has CDR1 LNHDA and CDR2 SQIVND (reference sequence). CDR3 DNA: TGTGCCACTAACCCCGGACACTATAGCAATCAGCCCCAGCATTTT. Protein: CATNPGHYSNQPQHF. Supplemented by reference TRBV19 and TRBJ1-5, the full variable domain reads DGGITQSPKYLFRKEGQNVTLSCEQNLNHDAMYWYRQDPGQGLRLIYYSQIVNDFQKGDIAEGYSVSREKKESFPLTVTSAQKNPTAFYLCATNPGHYSNQPQHFGDGTRLSIL.

This clonotype appeared a few times. The chain carries TRBV6-4 and TRBJ2-7; D tentatively fits TRBD1 or TRBD2 (7 bases each). The CDR3 spans 15 residues. V was cut by 6 bases and J by 0 bases, with 15 bases left in between. Looked up from germline, CDR1 is MRHNA and CDR2 is SNTAGT. In DNA form, the CDR3 reads TGTGCCAGCAGCCCCCAGGGGGGGAACTCCTACGAGCAGTACTTC. Its translation is CASSPQGGNSYEQYF.

There are many counts of this clonotype. The chain combines TRBV6-1 with TRBJ1-1; TRBD1 aligns across 9 bases. With V trimmed by 8 bases and J by 8 bases, 15 bases remained unmatched. Looked up from germline, CDR1 is MNHNS and CDR2 is SASEGT. The length of the CDR3 is 15 residues. Here the CDR3 reads CASQRDRGILGEAFF. The CDR3 region has the DNA TGTGCCAGCCAACGCGACAGGGGGATCCTTGGGGAAGCTTTCTTT.

This clonotype was counted ten times or more. V usage is TRBV6-5 and J usage is TRBJ1-2; D unresolved. V was pared by 4 bases and J by 4 bases, with 7 bases between. CDR3 size: 12 residues. Looked up from germline, CDR1 is MNHEY and CDR2 is SVGAGI. CDR3 sequence reads: CASSSLTYGYTF. CDR3 bases: TGTGCCAGCAGTTCTCTTACCTATGGCTACACCTTC.

The chain has TRBV29-1 and TRBJ2-5, with TRBD2 matching over 7 bases. The junction had 5 bases not matched to a gene; V was cut back by 6 bases and J by 1 base. This CDR3 is built from 13 residues. Germline assignment: CDR1 SQVTM and CDR2 ANQGSEA. For the CDR3, the DNA is TGCAGCGTCCCAAGCGGGATCCAAGAGACCCAGTACTTC. Its translation: CSVPSGIQETQYF.

The chain links TRBV6-1 to TRBJ2-7; a weak D match, TRBD2 (5 bases). The CDR3 spans 14 residues. V lost 8 bases and J lost 1, with 15 bases in between. CDR1 and CDR2 from the germline V gene are MNHNS and SASEGT. The CDR3 reads CASLGPSRSYEQYF. In nucleotides, the CDR3 is TGTGCCAGCCTCGGGCCTAGCAGATCCTACGAGCAGTACTTC.

In regard to this clonotype: One end of the junction is discordant with germline, which a read error may explain. This chain connects TRBV19 to TRBJ2-7, with D perhaps TRBD1 (5 bases). This CDR3 comprises 14 residues. Per germline, CDR1 LNHDA and CDR2 SQIVND (reference sequence). CDR3 nucleotide sequence: TGTGCCTGTAGTAGGTACGACAGCACCTACGAGCAGTACTTC. Protein product: CACSRYDSTYEQYF. Looking up the rest from reference TRBV19 and TRBJ2-7 gives the full variable domain: DGGITQSPKYLFRKEGQNVTLSCEQNLNHDAMYWYRQDPGQGLRLIYYSQIVNDFQKGDIAEGYSVSREKKESFPLTVTSAQKNPTAFYLCACSRYDSTYEQYFGPGTRLTVT.

The chain is built from TRBV18 and TRBJ2-3; D ambiguous. V lost 6 bases, J lost 8 bases, and 15 bases lay in between. CDR1 is KGHSH, CDR2 LQKENI, per germline. The CDR3 consists of 13 residues. The CDR3 DNA reads as TGTGCCAGCTCGCCCAGCCTCGCAGGTACGCAGTATTTT. Its protein product is CASSPSLAGTQYF. The whole variable domain, filled in from reference TRBV18 and TRBJ2-3, reads NAGVMQNPRHLVRRRGQEARLRCSPMKGHSHVYWYRQLPEEGLKFMVYLQKENIIDESGMPKERFSAEFPKEGPSILRIQQVVRGDSAAYFCASSPSLAGTQYFGPGTRLTVL.

This clonotype occurred a few times. At one end, the junction sequence differs from germline, possibly due to a read error. This rearrangement joins TRBV12-3 or TRBV12-4 to TRBJ1-6; a possible D gene is TRBD1 (5 bases). The CDR3 extends over 15 amino acids. The CDR3, as DNA: TGTGCCAGCAGTTTATCGGGACGTATGAATTCAGCCCTCCACTTT. Its protein is CASSLSGRMNSALHF.

This chain links TRBV19 with TRBJ2-5; 8 positions match TRBD1. Per the germline V gene, CDR1 is LNHDA and CDR2 is SQIVND (reference sequence). V shed 4 bases and J 3 bases; nucleotides not matched to a gene: 7. The CDR3 extends over 15 amino acids. CDR3 loop: CASSRQGAVEETQYF. CDR3 nucleotide sequence: TGTGCCAGTAGTAGGCAGGGGGCCGTGGAAGAGACCCAGTACTTC.

This clonotype was seen at least ten times. The rearrangement uses TRBV27 and TRBJ2-7, with 7 bases fitting TRBD2. The CDR3 extends over 13 amino acids. Germline assignment: CDR1 MNHEY and CDR2 SMNVEV (reference sequence). Trimming removed 5 bases from V and 4 bases from J; junction bases left unmatched: 5. The CDR3 sequence is CASSKRDGYEQYF. CDR3 bases: TGTGCCAGCAGTAAGCGGGACGGATACGAGCAGTACTTC.

This clonotype was counted a few times. This chain uses TRBV7-2 with TRBJ2-4; D might be TRBD1 or TRBD2, each matching 5 bases. This CDR3 contains 17 residues. V dropped 1 base and J dropped 0 bases, with 13 bases sitting between them. Germline values: CDR1 SGHTA, CDR2 FQGNSA. CDR3 residues: CASSLGSVGTAKNIQYF. DNA for the CDR3: TGTGCCAGCAGCTTAGGGTCTGTGGGGACAGCCAAAAACATTCAGTACTTC. The variable domain in full, with the rest retrieved from reference TRBV7-2 and TRBJ2-4, is GAGVSQSPSNKVTEKGKDVELRCDPISGHTALYWYRQSLGQGLEFLIYFQGNSAPDKSGLPSDRFSAERTGGSVSTLTIQRTQQEDSAVYLCASSLGSVGTAKNIQYFGAGTRLSVL.

This clonotype came up a few times. This chain connects TRBV4-1 to TRBJ1-5, with a tentative D call TRBD1 (6 bases). Per germline, CDR1 MGHRA and CDR2 YSYEKL. This CDR3 has 15 residues. V shed 0 bases and J shed 8 bases, with 14 bases lying between them. Here the CDR3 DNA reads TGCGCCAGCAGCCAAGATAGGCAGGGGACCGAGCCCCAGCATTTT. This sequence encodes CASSQDRQGTEPQHF.

The genes are TRBV5-1 and TRBJ1-6; D remains ambiguous. Trimming cost V 4 bases and J 10 bases, with 15 bases left between them. This CDR3 comprises 14 residues. CDR1 and CDR2 from the germline V gene are SGHRS and YFSETQ. CDR3 sequence (DNA): TGCGCCAGCAGCCCCGGACCCGGGGAATCACCCCTCCACTTT. Translation: CASSPGPGESPLHF.

A remark on this clonotype: A read error may produce the germline difference seen at one junction end. The chain uses TRBV6-1 and TRBJ2-2, with D perhaps TRBD2 (6 bases). The germline gives CDR1 MNHNS, CDR2 SASEGT. There are 13 residues in the CDR3. DNA for the CDR3: TGTGCCAGCACAGCGGGTTTGACCGGGGAGCTGTCTTTT. Amino acid sequence: CASTAGLTGELSF.

The rearrangement links TRBV19 to TRBJ1-5; a weak D match, TRBD1 (5 bases). V was cut by 4 bases and J by 7 bases, with 17 bases left in between. CDR1 and CDR2 from the germline V gene are LNHDA and SQIVND (reference sequence). There are 15 residues in the CDR3. CDR3 DNA: TGTGCCAGTAGTACAATACTGTCAAAGGGGCAGCCCCAGCATTTT. Protein product: CASSTILSKGQPQHF.

This clonotype was observed at least ten times. The chain recombines TRBV12-3 or TRBV12-4 with TRBJ1-5, with D possibly matching TRBD1 (5 bases). This CDR3 spans 14 amino acids. The V and J ends lost 7 bases and 4 bases respectively, with 14 bases between them. The CDR3 region has the DNA TGTGCCAGCACCCAATATGGGGGGAATCAGCCCCAGCATTTT. It translates to CASTQYGGNQPQHF.

This clonotype was seen only a few times. The chain employs TRBV6-9 and TRBJ1-6, with D possibly matching TRBD1 (6 bases). Germline V gene sequence: CDR1 MNHGY, CDR2 SVAAGI. CDR3 length equals 16 residues. Trimming stripped 3 bases from V and 9 bases from J, with 18 bases between. DNA of the CDR3: TGTGCCAGCAGTTACGCGACAGGCAGTGGGGGTTCACCCCTCCACTTT. Translated: CASSYATGSGGSPLHF.